This TCR beta chain originates from a study of OX40 agonist ivuxolimab in advanced cancers. Regarding the study as a whole: CD8+ T cells averaged more expanded clones than CD4+.

Sequencing used immunoSEQ multiplex PCR; TCRdb keeps in-frame clones, though not all of them. This table has around 58,000 clones, roughly 91% appearing once. Points on this clone: Its target is not known.

V was clipped by 5 bases and J by 0 bases, with 9 bases between them. The CDR3 contains 14 residues. Germline V gene lookup returns CDR1 LNHNV and CDR2 YYDKDF (reference sequence). The TCR sequence derives from an adult with an advanced solid tumor such as melanoma, head and neck, liver or kidney cancer. The chain uses TRBV15 and TRBJ2-3, with D possibly matching TRBD2 (6 bases). The source was CD4+ or CD8+ T cells sorted from blood, collected in a trial of the OX40 agonist ivuxolimab. The CDR3 bases are TGTGCCACCAGCCTAGGGAGGAGCACAGATACGCAGTATTTT. Its protein is CATSLGRSTDTQYF.